Listed below are T cell receptor beta chains from one sample, sequenced in a study of T-cell reconstitution after alpha-beta-depleted transplantation in children. One entry per CDR3 protein, called by TCRdb with MiXCR from the PCR reads. The sample lists about 32,000 distinct CDR3 sequences, around 7% seen once, with 27% in the top ten. The sample here was peripheral blood, taken 60 days after TCRalphabeta/CD19-depleted stem cell transplant. The receptors here all came from a child younger than two who had a stem cell transplant for acute myeloid leukemia, so the T cells may come from the graft donor. Each CDR3 is given with its conserved first and last residue. Each record gives: CDR3 DNA, CDR3 protein, D gene, J gene, clone size, V gene. A D gene is named only where the DNA matches it firmly. Only part of the rows carry a size: once, few, many, or a class if the clone is expanded.

CDR3 DNA: TGTGCCAGCAGTTTAAACAAAGGGGGCTTCGAGCAGTACTTC
CDR3 protein: CASSLNKGGFEQYF
D gene: TRBD1
J gene: TRBJ2-7
clone size: many
V gene: TRBV12-3/TRBV12-4

CDR3 DNA: TGTGCCAGCAGCCCCCACACCGGGGAGCTGTTTTTT
CDR3 protein: CASSPHTGELFF
D gene: -
J gene: TRBJ2-2
clone size: many
V gene: TRBV9

CDR3 DNA: TGTGCCAGCAGCTTAGGCCCCGGGTTCCCCCAGCATTTT
CDR3 protein: CASSLGPGFPQHF
D gene: -
J gene: TRBJ1-5
clone size: many
V gene: TRBV7-9

CDR3 DNA: TGTGCCAGCACCTTACTCTTGCGGGAGAGCTCCTACGAGCAGTACTTC
CDR3 protein: CASTLLLRESSYEQYF
D gene: TRBD2
J gene: TRBJ2-7
clone size: many
V gene: TRBV7-2

CDR3 DNA: TGCGCCAGCAGCCAAGGAAAGAGAGAGACCCAGTACTTC
CDR3 protein: CASSQGKRETQYF
D gene: -
J gene: TRBJ2-5
clone size: many
V gene: TRBV4-3

CDR3 DNA: TGTGCCAGCACCCTTAGGGACGGCAATGAGCAGTTCTTC
CDR3 protein: CASTLRDGNEQFF
D gene: -
J gene: TRBJ2-1
clone size: many
V gene: TRBV6-6

CDR3 DNA: TGTGCCAGCAGACCCGGGACAGCTTCCTACGAGCAGTACTTC
CDR3 protein: CASRPGTASYEQYF
D gene: TRBD1
J gene: TRBJ2-7
clone size: many
V gene: TRBV2

CDR3 DNA: TGCAGTGCTAGAGCGTATGAGTCGTCTCAAAAGACCCAGTACTTC
CDR3 protein: CSARAYESSQKTQYF
D gene: -
J gene: TRBJ2-5
clone size: many
V gene: TRBV20-1

CDR3 DNA: TGTGCCAGCAGACCCCGGGGGGCCAATGAGCAGTTCTTC
CDR3 protein: CASRPRGANEQFF
D gene: -
J gene: TRBJ2-1
clone size: many
V gene: TRBV12-3/TRBV12-4

CDR3 DNA: TGTGCCAGCAGCGTAAATGGTCCGGGTTATGGTTCACCCCTCCACTTT
CDR3 protein: CASSVNGPGYGSPLHF
D gene: -
J gene: TRBJ1-6
clone size: many
V gene: TRBV11-2

CDR3 DNA: TGCGCCAGCAGCCAAAGTAGCGGGGGGGCGAGAGATACGCAGTATTTT
CDR3 protein: CASSQSSGGARDTQYF
D gene: TRBD2
J gene: TRBJ2-3
clone size: many
V gene: TRBV4-3

CDR3 DNA: TGTGCCAGCAGCTTAGACAGGGGAAGCGAGCAGTACTTC
CDR3 protein: CASSLDRGSEQYF
D gene: TRBD1
J gene: TRBJ2-7
clone size: many
V gene: TRBV7-6

CDR3 DNA: TGTGCCAGCTCACCACGGCGGGGAAGCTCCTACGAGCAGTACTTC
CDR3 protein: CASSPRRGSSYEQYF
D gene: -
J gene: TRBJ2-7
clone size: many
V gene: TRBV18

CDR3 DNA: TGTGCCAGCAGTTTTGGGTGGGAGCAGTACTTC
CDR3 protein: CASSFGWEQYF
D gene: -
J gene: TRBJ2-7
clone size: many
V gene: TRBV12-3/TRBV12-4

CDR3 DNA: TGTGCCAGCAGCGTTCACGTGGACCATCAGCCCCAGCATTTT
CDR3 protein: CASSVHVDHQPQHF
D gene: -
J gene: TRBJ1-5
clone size: many
V gene: TRBV6-5

CDR3 DNA: TGTGCCATCAGTGAGTCCGGGGACAGGGGAACCCCTAACTATGGCTACACCTTC
CDR3 protein: CAISESGDRGTPNYGYTF
D gene: TRBD1
J gene: TRBJ1-2
clone size: many
V gene: TRBV10-3

CDR3 DNA: TGCGCCAGCAGCCAAGCGGGGGTGGGTGGTGAGCAGTTCTTC
CDR3 protein: CASSQAGVGGEQFF
D gene: -
J gene: TRBJ2-1
clone size: many
V gene: TRBV4-3

CDR3 DNA: TGCGCCAGCAGCGGGCGACAGGGAGGCGAGCAGTACTTC
CDR3 protein: CASSGRQGGEQYF
D gene: -
J gene: TRBJ2-7
clone size: many
V gene: TRBV5-1

CDR3 DNA: TGTGCCACCAGTGATAAAGGGTTCTCCACAGATACGCAGTATTTT
CDR3 protein: CATSDKGFSTDTQYF
D gene: -
J gene: TRBJ2-3
clone size: many
V gene: TRBV24-1

CDR3 DNA: TGTGCCAGCAGCCCCGGGACTAGCGGGGGCTCGAACACCGGGGAGCTGTTTTTT
CDR3 protein: CASSPGTSGGSNTGELFF
D gene: TRBD2
J gene: TRBJ2-2
clone size: many
V gene: TRBV6-4

CDR3 DNA: TGTGCCAGCAGTAAACGGGGCTACGAGCAGTACTTC
CDR3 protein: CASSKRGYEQYF
D gene: -
J gene: TRBJ2-7
clone size: few
V gene: TRBV6-2/TRBV6-3

CDR3 DNA: TGTGCCTGGAGTGTAACGCAGGTTGAGGATTACACCTTC
CDR3 protein: CAWSVTQVEDYTF
D gene: -
J gene: TRBJ1-2
clone size: many
V gene: TRBV30

CDR3 DNA: TGCGCCAGCAGACCGGCAGGGACAGTTGCCTACGAGCAGTACTTC
CDR3 protein: CASRPAGTVAYEQYF
D gene: TRBD1
J gene: TRBJ2-7
clone size: many
V gene: TRBV5-1

CDR3 DNA: TGTGCCAGCAGCTTAGCGGTGAGATCCTCTGGGGCCAACGTCCTGACTTTC
CDR3 protein: CASSLAVRSSGANVLTF
D gene: -
J gene: TRBJ2-6
clone size: many
V gene: TRBV7-9

CDR3 DNA: TGCGCCAGCAGCCTATCCGGGACAGCGAACACCGGGGAGCTGTTTTTT
CDR3 protein: CASSLSGTANTGELFF
D gene: TRBD1
J gene: TRBJ2-2
clone size: many
V gene: TRBV5-1

CDR3 DNA: TGTGCCAGCAGCCACCCCCGATGGGGCCCCGTTGATACGCAGTATTTT
CDR3 protein: CASSHPRWGPVDTQYF
D gene: -
J gene: TRBJ2-3
clone size: many
V gene: TRBV14

CDR3 DNA: TGTGCCAGCAGCGGACTAGCTGGAACGTGGACCGGGGAGCTGTTTTTT
CDR3 protein: CASSGLAGTWTGELFF
D gene: TRBD2
J gene: TRBJ2-2
clone size: many
V gene: TRBV7-2

CDR3 DNA: TGTGCCACCAGTGATTTGCAAGGAGCTGGGAGAGAGACCCAGTACTTC
CDR3 protein: CATSDLQGAGRETQYF
D gene: -
J gene: TRBJ2-5
clone size: -
V gene: TRBV24-1

CDR3 DNA: TGTGCCAGCAGCTTAAGGACCAATTCACCCCTCCACTTT
CDR3 protein: CASSLRTNSPLHF
D gene: -
J gene: TRBJ1-6
clone size: many
V gene: TRBV7-9

CDR3 DNA: TGTGCCAGCAGCCCCTCGTGGGATAATGGCTACACCTTC
CDR3 protein: CASSPSWDNGYTF
D gene: -
J gene: TRBJ1-2
clone size: many
V gene: TRBV28

CDR3 DNA: TGTGCCAGCAGCGTACATAGCGGGAGGATCACCGGGGAGCTGTTTTTT
CDR3 protein: CASSVHSGRITGELFF
D gene: TRBD2
J gene: TRBJ2-2
clone size: many
V gene: TRBV9

CDR3 DNA: TGTGCCAGCAGCTTAGGCCCTGGGATGAACACTGAAGCTTTCTTT
CDR3 protein: CASSLGPGMNTEAFF
D gene: -
J gene: TRBJ1-1
clone size: many
V gene: TRBV7-6

CDR3 DNA: TGCAGCGTTGAAGATCGGGGTACCCCGAGCTCCTACGAGCAGTACTTC
CDR3 protein: CSVEDRGTPSSYEQYF
D gene: -
J gene: TRBJ2-7
clone size: many
V gene: TRBV29-1

CDR3 DNA: TGTGCCAGCAGTCCGGAGGCTAGCGGGGGGCCAGATACGCAGTATTTT
CDR3 protein: CASSPEASGGPDTQYF
D gene: TRBD2
J gene: TRBJ2-3
clone size: many
V gene: TRBV7-4

CDR3 DNA: TGTGCCAGCAGTCCACTCGTGAAGGGGGCAACAGATACGCAGTATTTT
CDR3 protein: CASSPLVKGATDTQYF
D gene: TRBD1
J gene: TRBJ2-3
clone size: many
V gene: TRBV6-5

CDR3 DNA: TGTGCCAGCAGCTTACAGGGACGGGCCAACGTCCTGACTTTC
CDR3 protein: CASSLQGRANVLTF
D gene: -
J gene: TRBJ2-6
clone size: many
V gene: TRBV5-6

CDR3 DNA: TGTGCCAGCAGTTTTTACAAGGGGACCCAGTACTTC
CDR3 protein: CASSFYKGTQYF
D gene: -
J gene: TRBJ2-5
clone size: many
V gene: TRBV27

CDR3 DNA: TGTGCCAGCAGCTTAGGCGTCCATGGGGGGGATACGCAGTATTTT
CDR3 protein: CASSLGVHGGDTQYF
D gene: -
J gene: TRBJ2-3
clone size: many
V gene: TRBV7-2

CDR3 DNA: TGTGCCAGCAGCTCCCCGTTGGGGTATGAAAATGAGCAGTTCTTC
CDR3 protein: CASSSPLGYENEQFF
D gene: -
J gene: TRBJ2-1
clone size: many
V gene: TRBV7-9

CDR3 DNA: TGTGCCACGGACCTACGGGTGGGGAATCAGCCCCAGCATTTT
CDR3 protein: CATDLRVGNQPQHF
D gene: -
J gene: TRBJ1-5
clone size: many
V gene: TRBV7-3

CDR3 DNA: TGTGCCAGCAACCCCGGGGCTGGGAATCAGCCCCAGCATTTT
CDR3 protein: CASNPGAGNQPQHF
D gene: -
J gene: TRBJ1-5
clone size: many
V gene: TRBV6-5

CDR3 DNA: TGTGCCAGCAGCCCCGTCTCGGGGTTGGAAGAGACCCAGTACTTC
CDR3 protein: CASSPVSGLEETQYF
D gene: -
J gene: TRBJ2-5
clone size: many
V gene: TRBV11-2

CDR3 DNA: TGTGCCAGCACCCAACAGGGGAACTCTGGAAACACCATATATTTT
CDR3 protein: CASTQQGNSGNTIYF
D gene: TRBD1
J gene: TRBJ1-3
clone size: few
V gene: TRBV5-5

CDR3 DNA: TGTGCCAGCAGCCAAGGACAGGTAGTAGTTCGGAATGAGCAGTTCTTC
CDR3 protein: CASSQGQVVVRNEQFF
D gene: -
J gene: TRBJ2-1
clone size: many
V gene: TRBV14

CDR3 DNA: TGTGCCAGCTTTCCGGGACAGGCTAATCAGCCCCAGCATTTT
CDR3 protein: CASFPGQANQPQHF
D gene: TRBD1
J gene: TRBJ1-5
clone size: many
V gene: TRBV7-9

CDR3 DNA: TGCAGCGCCCTCGACAGCTATGAAGCTTTCTTT
CDR3 protein: CSALDSYEAFF
D gene: -
J gene: TRBJ1-1
clone size: many
V gene: TRBV29-1

CDR3 DNA: TGTGCCTGGGGACAGGGAATCGATGGCTACACCTTC
CDR3 protein: CAWGQGIDGYTF
D gene: TRBD1
J gene: TRBJ1-2
clone size: -
V gene: TRBV30

CDR3 DNA: TGCGCCAGCAGCCAAGGCCAGGGGGCGCCTGAGCAGTACTTC
CDR3 protein: CASSQGQGAPEQYF
D gene: TRBD1
J gene: TRBJ2-7
clone size: many
V gene: TRBV4-3

CDR3 DNA: TGTGCCACCGGCGAGGGGTGGGGGGGCCCAGATACGCAGTATTTT
CDR3 protein: CATGEGWGGPDTQYF
D gene: -
J gene: TRBJ2-3
clone size: few
V gene: TRBV15

CDR3 DNA: TGCAGCGCAAAGGGTCTGGGGGCCGGGGAGCTGTTTTTT
CDR3 protein: CSAKGLGAGELFF
D gene: -
J gene: TRBJ2-2
clone size: many
V gene: TRBV29-1

CDR3 DNA: TGTGCCAGCAGATCCGACAGGGTCAATGAGCAGTTCTTC
CDR3 protein: CASRSDRVNEQFF
D gene: TRBD1
J gene: TRBJ2-1
clone size: many
V gene: TRBV7-8

CDR3 DNA: TGTGCCAGCCAAAGGGGGTATAGCGGGGGGGCGGCAAATGAGCAGTTCTTC
CDR3 protein: CASQRGYSGGAANEQFF
D gene: TRBD2
J gene: TRBJ2-1
clone size: many
V gene: TRBV27

CDR3 DNA: TGTGCCAGCAGCCAACAGGGGGGAGCCAAAAACATTCAGTACTTC
CDR3 protein: CASSQQGGAKNIQYF
D gene: TRBD1
J gene: TRBJ2-4
clone size: many
V gene: TRBV7-2

CDR3 DNA: TGTGCCAGCAGCTTCGGGACGGGAACGGAGACTGAAGCTTTCTTT
CDR3 protein: CASSFGTGTETEAFF
D gene: -
J gene: TRBJ1-1
clone size: many
V gene: TRBV7-9

CDR3 DNA: TGTGCCAGCAGTTTGGTAACAGAGTACAATGAGCAGTTCTTC
CDR3 protein: CASSLVTEYNEQFF
D gene: -
J gene: TRBJ2-1
clone size: many
V gene: TRBV12-3/TRBV12-4

CDR3 DNA: TGTGCCAGCAGTTCGCGCCCCTACGAGCAGTACTTC
CDR3 protein: CASSSRPYEQYF
D gene: -
J gene: TRBJ2-7
clone size: many
V gene: TRBV16

CDR3 DNA: TGTGCCAGCAGTTCGGGACAGGGGATTTTCGAGCAGTACTTC
CDR3 protein: CASSSGQGIFEQYF
D gene: TRBD1
J gene: TRBJ2-7
clone size: many
V gene: TRBV12-3/TRBV12-4

CDR3 DNA: TGCGCCAGCAGCCGTTTGACTAGCGGGAGCTCCTACGAGCAGTACTTC
CDR3 protein: CASSRLTSGSSYEQYF
D gene: TRBD2
J gene: TRBJ2-7
clone size: many
V gene: TRBV5-1

CDR3 DNA: TGTGCCAGCACCCCGGGGGGCGGGTACGAGCAGTACTTC
CDR3 protein: CASTPGGGYEQYF
D gene: -
J gene: TRBJ2-7
clone size: -
V gene: TRBV5-4

CDR3 DNA: TGTGCCAGCAGCCTCCAGGCCACTAGCGGGACCTACGAGCAGTACTTC
CDR3 protein: CASSLQATSGTYEQYF
D gene: TRBD2
J gene: TRBJ2-7
clone size: many
V gene: TRBV4-2